This T cell receptor (beta chain) was found in a study of blood T cells in healthy people across ages. Through a sample-barcoded 5' primer and a J-beta primer mix, a second PCR was run for 7 to 11 cycles. Each CDR3 protein is one row after TCRdb ran MiXCR on the 5' RACE reads. The sample lists roughly 730,000 distinct CDR3 sequences, approximately 53% occurring once. Trimming removed 0 bases at V and 2 bases at J, with 14 bases between. Per germline, CDR1 DFQATT and CDR2 SNEGSKA (reference sequence). This CDR3 is 16 amino acids long. This clonotype was seen many times. The sequenced material came from blood. V usage is TRBV20-1 and J usage is TRBJ1-5; no clear D gene. This receptor was taken from a man in his forties in good health. CDR3 loop: CSARDFGGLRNQPQHF. DNA of the CDR3: TGCAGTGCTAGAGATTTCGGAGGGCTGCGCAATCAGCCCCAGCATTTT.